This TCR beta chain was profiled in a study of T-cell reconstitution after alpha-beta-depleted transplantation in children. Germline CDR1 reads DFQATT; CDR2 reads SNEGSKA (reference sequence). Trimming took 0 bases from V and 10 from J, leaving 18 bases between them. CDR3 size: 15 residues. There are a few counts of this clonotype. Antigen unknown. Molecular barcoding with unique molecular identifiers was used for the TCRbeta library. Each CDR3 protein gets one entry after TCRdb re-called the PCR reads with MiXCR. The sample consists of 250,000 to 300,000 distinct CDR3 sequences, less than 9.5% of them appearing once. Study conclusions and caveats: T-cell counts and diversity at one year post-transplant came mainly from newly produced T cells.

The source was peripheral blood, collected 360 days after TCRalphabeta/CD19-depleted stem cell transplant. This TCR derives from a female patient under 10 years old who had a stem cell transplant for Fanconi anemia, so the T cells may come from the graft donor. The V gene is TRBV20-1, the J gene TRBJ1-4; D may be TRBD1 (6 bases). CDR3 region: CSARDQRGAEGKLFF. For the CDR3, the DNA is TGCAGTGCTAGAGATCAACGGGGGGCGGAAGGAAAACTGTTTTTT.